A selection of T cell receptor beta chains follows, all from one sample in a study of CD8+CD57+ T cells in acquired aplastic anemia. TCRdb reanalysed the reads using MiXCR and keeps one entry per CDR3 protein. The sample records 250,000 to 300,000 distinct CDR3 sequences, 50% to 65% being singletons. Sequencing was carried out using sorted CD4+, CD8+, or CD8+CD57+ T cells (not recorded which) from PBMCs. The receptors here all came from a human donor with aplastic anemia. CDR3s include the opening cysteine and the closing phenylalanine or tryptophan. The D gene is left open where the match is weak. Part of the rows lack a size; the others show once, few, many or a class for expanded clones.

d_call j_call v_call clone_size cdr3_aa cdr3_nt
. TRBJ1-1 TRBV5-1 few CASSPQGLETEAFF TGCGCCAGCAGCCCACAGGGTTTGGAAACTGAAGCTTTCTTT
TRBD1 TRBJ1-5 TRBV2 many CASSDPGQGSSQPQHF TGTGCCAGCAGTGATCCCGGACAGGGGTCCAGCCAGCCCCAGCATTTT
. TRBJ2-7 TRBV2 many CASILVSAMGEQYF TGTGCCAGCATTCTGGTTAGCGCTATGGGCGAGCAGTACTTC
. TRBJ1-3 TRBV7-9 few CASSLHSNSGNTIYF TGTGCCAGCAGCCTACACAGCAACTCTGGAAACACCATATATTTT
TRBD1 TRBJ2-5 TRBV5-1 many CASTRTGEETQYF TGCGCCAGCACGAGGACAGGGGAAGAGACCCAGTACTTC
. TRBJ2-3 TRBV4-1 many CASSQLEWTDTQYF TGCGCCAGCAGCCAACTAGAATGGACAGATACGCAGTATTTT
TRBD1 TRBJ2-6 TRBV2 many CASSADRAGANVLTF TGTGCCAGCAGTGCCGACAGGGCTGGGGCCAACGTCCTGACTTTC
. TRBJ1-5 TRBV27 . CASSLSGAINQPQHF TGTGCCAGCAGTTTATCCGGGGCAATCAATCAGCCCCAGCATTTT
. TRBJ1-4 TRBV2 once CASSDRAEKLFF TGTGCCAGCAGTGATAGGGCAGAAAAACTGTTTTTT
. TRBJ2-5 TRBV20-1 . CSAQIMTAQETQYF TGCAGTGCCCAAATCATGACGGCACAAGAGACCCAGTACTTC
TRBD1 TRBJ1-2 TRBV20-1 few CSARPTGSGYGYTF TGCAGTGCTAGACCGACAGGGTCTGGCTATGGCTACACCTTC
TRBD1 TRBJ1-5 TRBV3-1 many CASSGTGVGQPQHF TGTGCCAGCTCCGGGACAGGGGTGGGTCAGCCCCAGCATTTT
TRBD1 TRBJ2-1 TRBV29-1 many CSVGGFRDSHNNEQFF TGCAGCGTTGGTGGGTTTCGGGACAGCCACAACAATGAGCAGTTCTTC
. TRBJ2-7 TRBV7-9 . CASSSTSWTTNTYEQYF TGTGCCAGCAGTTCGACGTCCTGGACAACTAATACCTACGAGCAGTACTTC
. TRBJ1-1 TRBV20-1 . CSARGGREAFF TGCAGTGCGCGGGGCGGGAGGGAAGCTTTCTTT
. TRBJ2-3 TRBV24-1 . CATSAGSTDTQYF TGTGCCACCAGTGCCGGTAGCACAGATACGCAGTATTTT
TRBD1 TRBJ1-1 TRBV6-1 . CASRFPDRGWNTEAFF TGTGCCAGCAGATTTCCCGACAGGGGTTGGAACACTGAAGCTTTCTTT
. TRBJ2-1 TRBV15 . CATSSQMDYLGGEQFF TGTGCCACCAGCAGCCAAATGGACTACCTGGGGGGTGAGCAGTTCTTC
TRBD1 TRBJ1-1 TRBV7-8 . CASSLGQGRNDEQFF TGTGCCAGCAGCCTCGGACAGGGGCGGAACGATGAGCAGTTCTTT
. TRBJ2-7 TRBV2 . CASSQRNSYEQYF TGTGCCAGCAGTCAGCGGAACTCCTACGAGCAGTACTTC
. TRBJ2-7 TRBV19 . CASRTGASDEQYF TGTGCCAGTAGGACCGGGGCCTCGGACGAGCAGTACTTC
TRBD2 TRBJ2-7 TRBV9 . CASSVGAGGRYEQYF TGTGCCAGCAGCGTAGGGGCGGGGGGGCGTTACGAGCAGTACTTC
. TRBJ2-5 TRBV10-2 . CATGGAEGLETQYF TGCGCCACCGGTGGGGCGGAGGGGCTGGAGACCCAGTACTTC
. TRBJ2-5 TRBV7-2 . CASSPQGLETQYF TGTGCCAGCAGCCCTCAGGGATTGGAGACCCAGTACTTC
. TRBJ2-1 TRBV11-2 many CASSSQGYEQFF TGTGCCAGCAGCTCACAGGGCTATGAGCAGTTCTTC
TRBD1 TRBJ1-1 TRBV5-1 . CASSEMGQGNTEAFF TGCGCCAGCAGCGAAATGGGACAGGGGAACACTGAAGCTTTCTTT
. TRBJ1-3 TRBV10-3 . CASSYLDGNSGNTIYF TGTGCCAGCAGTTACCTAGACGGAAACTCTGGAAACACCATATATTTT
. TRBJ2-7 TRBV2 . CASRSDVGYEQYF TGTGCCAGCAGATCTGACGTGGGGTACGAGCAGTACTTC
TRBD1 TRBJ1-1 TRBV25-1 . CASSELQGMGTEAFF TGTGCCAGCAGTGAATTACAGGGGATGGGCACTGAAGCTTTCTTT
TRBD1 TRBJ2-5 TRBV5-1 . CASSRTGSGETQYF TGCGCCAGCAGCCGGACAGGGAGCGGGGAGACCCAGTACTTC
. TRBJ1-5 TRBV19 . CASNRVNQPQHF TGTGCCAGTAATCGGGTTAATCAGCCCCAGCATTTT
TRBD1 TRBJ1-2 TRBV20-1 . CSARAGQGYGYTF TGCAGTGCTAGAGCGGGACAGGGCTATGGCTACACCTTC
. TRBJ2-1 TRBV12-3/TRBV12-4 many CASSLERTRPNEQFF TGTGCCAGCAGTTTAGAGCGGACTCGCCCTAATGAGCAGTTCTTC
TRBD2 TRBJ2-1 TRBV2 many CASRSLAGSSYNEQFF TGTGCCAGCAGGTCCTTAGCGGGGAGCTCCTACAATGAGCAGTTCTTC
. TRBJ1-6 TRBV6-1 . CANWAGASPLHF TGTGCCAACTGGGCAGGGGCTTCACCCCTCCACTTT
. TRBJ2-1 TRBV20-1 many CSARILVSYNEQFF TGCAGTGCTAGGATCCTAGTAAGTTACAATGAGCAGTTCTTC
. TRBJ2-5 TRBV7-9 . CASSLLGIFGETQYF TGTGCCAGCAGCTTACTGGGGATTTTCGGAGAGACCCAGTACTTC